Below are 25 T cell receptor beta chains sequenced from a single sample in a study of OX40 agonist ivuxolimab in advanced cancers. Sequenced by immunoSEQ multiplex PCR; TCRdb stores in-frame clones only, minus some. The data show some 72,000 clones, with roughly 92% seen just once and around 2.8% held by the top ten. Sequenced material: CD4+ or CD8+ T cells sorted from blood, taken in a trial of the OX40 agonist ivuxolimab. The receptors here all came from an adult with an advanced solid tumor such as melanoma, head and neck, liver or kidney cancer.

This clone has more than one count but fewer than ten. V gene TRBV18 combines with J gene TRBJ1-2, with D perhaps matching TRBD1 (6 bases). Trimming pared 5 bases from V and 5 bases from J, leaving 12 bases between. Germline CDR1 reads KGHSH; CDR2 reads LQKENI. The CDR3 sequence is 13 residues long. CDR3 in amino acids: CASSGRDTYGYTF. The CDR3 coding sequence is TGTGCCAGCTCAGGACGGGACACGTATGGCTACACCTTC.

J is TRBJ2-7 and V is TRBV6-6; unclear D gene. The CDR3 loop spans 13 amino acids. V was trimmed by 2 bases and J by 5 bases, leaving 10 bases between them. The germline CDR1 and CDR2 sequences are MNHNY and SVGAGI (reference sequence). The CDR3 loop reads CASSYPTPNEQYF. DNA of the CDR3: TGTGCCAGCAGTTACCCTACCCCCAACGAGCAGTACTTC.

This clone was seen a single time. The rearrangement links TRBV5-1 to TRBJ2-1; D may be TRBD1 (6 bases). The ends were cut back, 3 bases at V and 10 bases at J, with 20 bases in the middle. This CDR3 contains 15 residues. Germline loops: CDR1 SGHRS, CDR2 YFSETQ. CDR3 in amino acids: CASSYGASLRGEQFF. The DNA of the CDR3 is TGCGCCAGCAGCTATGGGGCTAGCCTAAGGGGGGAGCAGTTCTTC.

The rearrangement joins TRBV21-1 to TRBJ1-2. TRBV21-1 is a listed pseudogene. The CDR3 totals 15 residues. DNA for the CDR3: TGTGCCATCCCACCCCGTGGGGGGACTAGGTATGGCTACACCTTC. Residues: CAIPPRGGTRYGYTF.

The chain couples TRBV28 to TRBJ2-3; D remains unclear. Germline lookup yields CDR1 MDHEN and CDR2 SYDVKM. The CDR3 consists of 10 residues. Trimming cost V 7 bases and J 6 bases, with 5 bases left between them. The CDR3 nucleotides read TGTGCCAGCACTTCGGATACGCAGTATTTT. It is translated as CASTSDTQYF.

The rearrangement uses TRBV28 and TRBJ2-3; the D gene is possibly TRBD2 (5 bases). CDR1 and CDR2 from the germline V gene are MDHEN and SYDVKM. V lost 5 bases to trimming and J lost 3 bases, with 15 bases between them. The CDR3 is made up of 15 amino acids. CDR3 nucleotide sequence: TGTGCCAGCAGTCAGGCCGGGATCACAACAGATACGCAGTATTTT. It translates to CASSQAGITTDTQYF.

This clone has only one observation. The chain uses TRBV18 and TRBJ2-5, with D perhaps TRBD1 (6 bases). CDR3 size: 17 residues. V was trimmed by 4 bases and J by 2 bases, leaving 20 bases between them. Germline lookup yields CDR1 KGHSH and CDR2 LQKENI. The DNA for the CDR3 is TGTGCCAGCTCACTTTCCCCTCTGGACAGTTCACAAGAGACCCAGTACTTC. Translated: CASSLSPLDSSQETQYF.

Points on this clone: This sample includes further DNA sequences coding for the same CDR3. The CDR3 loop is CASSLVQGTDTQYF. The CDR3 region has the DNA TGCGCCAGCAGCTTAGTCCAGGGCACAGATACGCAGTATTTT. The V gene is TRBV5-1, the J gene TRBJ2-3; no definite D call. Trimming left V 2 bases short and J 1 base short, with 8 bases between. The CDR3 runs 14 residues. Germline V lookup: CDR1 SGHRS, CDR2 YFSETQ.

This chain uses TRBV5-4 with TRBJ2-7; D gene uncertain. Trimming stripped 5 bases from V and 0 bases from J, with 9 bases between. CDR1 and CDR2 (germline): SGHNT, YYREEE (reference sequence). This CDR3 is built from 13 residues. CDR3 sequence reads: CASRPQDSYEQYF. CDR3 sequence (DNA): TGTGCCAGCAGACCTCAGGACTCCTACGAGCAGTACTTC.

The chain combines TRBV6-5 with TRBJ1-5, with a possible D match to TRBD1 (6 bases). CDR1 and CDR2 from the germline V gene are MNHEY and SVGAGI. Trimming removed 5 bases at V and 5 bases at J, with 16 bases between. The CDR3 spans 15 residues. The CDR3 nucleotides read TGTGCCAGCAGTGCCAGGGCCAGGGGAGATCAGCCCCAGCATTTT. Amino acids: CASSARARGDQPQHF.

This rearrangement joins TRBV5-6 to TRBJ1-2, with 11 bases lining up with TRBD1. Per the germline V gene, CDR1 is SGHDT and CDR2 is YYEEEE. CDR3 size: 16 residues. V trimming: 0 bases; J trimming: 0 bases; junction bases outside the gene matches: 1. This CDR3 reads CASSLGTGGSNYGYTF. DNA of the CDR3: TGTGCCAGCAGCTTGGGGACAGGGGGCTCTAACTATGGCTACACCTTC.

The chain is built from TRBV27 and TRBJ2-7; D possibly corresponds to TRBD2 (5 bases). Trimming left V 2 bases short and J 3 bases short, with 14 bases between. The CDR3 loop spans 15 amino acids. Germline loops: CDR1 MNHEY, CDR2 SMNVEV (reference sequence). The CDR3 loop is CASSLRGMIFYEQYF. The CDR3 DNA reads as TGTGCCAGCAGTTTAAGAGGGATGATATTCTACGAGCAGTACTTC.

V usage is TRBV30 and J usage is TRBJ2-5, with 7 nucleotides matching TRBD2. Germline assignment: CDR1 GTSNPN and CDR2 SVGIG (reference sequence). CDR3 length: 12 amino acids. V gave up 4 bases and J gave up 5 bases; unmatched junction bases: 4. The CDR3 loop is CAWTWGGETQYF. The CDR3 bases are TGTGCCTGGACGTGGGGGGGGGAGACCCAGTACTTC.

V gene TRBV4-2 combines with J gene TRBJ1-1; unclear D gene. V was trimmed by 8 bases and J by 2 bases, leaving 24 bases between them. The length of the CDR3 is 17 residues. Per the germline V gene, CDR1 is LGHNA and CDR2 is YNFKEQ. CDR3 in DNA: TGTGCCAGCCGAAGGGCGGAAGGTATGGCGTTCAACACTGAAGCTTTCTTT. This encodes CASRRAEGMAFNTEAFF.

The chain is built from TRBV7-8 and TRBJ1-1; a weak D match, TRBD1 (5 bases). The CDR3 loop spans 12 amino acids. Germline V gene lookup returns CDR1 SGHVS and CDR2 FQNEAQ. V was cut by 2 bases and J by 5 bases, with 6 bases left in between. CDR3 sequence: CASSLWGTEAFF. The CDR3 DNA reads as TGTGCCAGCAGCTTATGGGGGACTGAAGCTTTCTTT.

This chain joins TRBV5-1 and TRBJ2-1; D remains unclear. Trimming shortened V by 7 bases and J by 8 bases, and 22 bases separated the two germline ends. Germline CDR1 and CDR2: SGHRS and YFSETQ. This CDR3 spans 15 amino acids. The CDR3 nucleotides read TGCGCCAGCCGCCAAGAAAGGAAGCTAAATGATGAGCAGTTCTTC. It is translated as CASRQERKLNDEQFF.

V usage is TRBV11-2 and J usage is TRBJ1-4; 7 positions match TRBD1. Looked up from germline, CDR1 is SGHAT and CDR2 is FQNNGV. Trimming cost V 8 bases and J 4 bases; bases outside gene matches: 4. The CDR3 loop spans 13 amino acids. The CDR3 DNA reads TGTGCCAGCGGACAGGACGTTAATGAAAAACTGTTTTTT. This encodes CASGQDVNEKLFF. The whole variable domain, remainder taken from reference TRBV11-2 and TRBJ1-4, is EAGVAQSPRYKIIEKRQSVAFWCNPISGHATLYWYQQILGQGPKLLIQFQNNGVVDDSQLPKDRFSAERLKGVDSTLKIQPAKLEDSAVYLCASGQDVNEKLFFGSGTQLSVL.

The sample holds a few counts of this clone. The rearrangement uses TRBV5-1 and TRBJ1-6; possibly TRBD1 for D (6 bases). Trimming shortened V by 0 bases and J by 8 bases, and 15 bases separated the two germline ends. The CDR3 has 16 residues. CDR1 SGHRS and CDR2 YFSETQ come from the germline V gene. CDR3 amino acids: CASSLDTGATYSPLHF. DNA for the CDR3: TGCGCCAGCAGCTTGGATACGGGGGCTACATATTCACCCCTCCACTTT.

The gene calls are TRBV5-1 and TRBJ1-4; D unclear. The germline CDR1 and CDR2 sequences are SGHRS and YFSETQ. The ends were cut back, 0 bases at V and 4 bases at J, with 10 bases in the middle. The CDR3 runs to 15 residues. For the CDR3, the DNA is TGCGCCAGCAGCTTGGCGCTATTGGGTAATGAAAAACTGTTTTTT. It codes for CASSLALLGNEKLFF.

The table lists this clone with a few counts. Here the CDR3 reads CASSRDPGGGNEQYF. DNA for the CDR3: TGTGCCAGCAGTCGAGATCCAGGAGGAGGCAACGAGCAGTACTTC. The gene calls are TRBV6-5 and TRBJ2-7; D might be TRBD2 (5 bases). The germline CDR1 and CDR2 sequences are MNHEY and SVGAGI. V was clipped by 5 bases and J by 5 bases, with 19 bases between them. CDR3 length: 15 residues.

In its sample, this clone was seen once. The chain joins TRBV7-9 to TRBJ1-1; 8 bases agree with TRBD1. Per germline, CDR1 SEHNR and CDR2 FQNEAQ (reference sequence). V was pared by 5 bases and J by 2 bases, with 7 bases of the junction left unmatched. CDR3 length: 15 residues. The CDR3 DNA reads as TGTGCCAGCAGCCGGACAGGGTCGGCCAACACTGAAGCTTTCTTT. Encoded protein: CASSRTGSANTEAFF.

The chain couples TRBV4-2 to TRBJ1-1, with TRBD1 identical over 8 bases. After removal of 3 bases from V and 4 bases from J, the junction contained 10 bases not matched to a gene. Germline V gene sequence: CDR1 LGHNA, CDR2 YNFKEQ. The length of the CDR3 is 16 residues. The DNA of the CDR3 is TGTGCCAGCAGCCAGATATTTACAGGGGGAAGCACTGAAGCTTTCTTT. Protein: CASSQIFTGGSTEAFF.

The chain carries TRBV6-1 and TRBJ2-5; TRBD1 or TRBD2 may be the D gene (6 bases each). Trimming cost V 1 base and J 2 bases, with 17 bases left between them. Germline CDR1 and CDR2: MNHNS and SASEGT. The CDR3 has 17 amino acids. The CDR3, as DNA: TGTGCCAGCAGTGAAGTGGTGGGGAAGGGGGGTCAAGAGACCCAGTACTTC. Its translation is CASSEVVGKGGQETQYF.

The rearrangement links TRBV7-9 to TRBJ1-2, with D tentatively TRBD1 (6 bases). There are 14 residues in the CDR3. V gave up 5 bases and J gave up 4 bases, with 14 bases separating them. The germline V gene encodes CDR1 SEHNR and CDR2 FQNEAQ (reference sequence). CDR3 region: CASSLKTGSYGYTF. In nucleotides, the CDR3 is TGTGCCAGCAGCCTAAAAACAGGGAGCTATGGCTACACCTTC.

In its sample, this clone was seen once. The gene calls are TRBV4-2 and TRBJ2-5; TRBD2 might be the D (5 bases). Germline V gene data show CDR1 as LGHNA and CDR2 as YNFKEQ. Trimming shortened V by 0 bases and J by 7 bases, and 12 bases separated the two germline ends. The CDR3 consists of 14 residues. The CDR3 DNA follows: TGTGCCAGCAGCCAAGATCTGGCGGCGGGGACCCAGTACTTC. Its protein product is CASSQDLAAGTQYF.